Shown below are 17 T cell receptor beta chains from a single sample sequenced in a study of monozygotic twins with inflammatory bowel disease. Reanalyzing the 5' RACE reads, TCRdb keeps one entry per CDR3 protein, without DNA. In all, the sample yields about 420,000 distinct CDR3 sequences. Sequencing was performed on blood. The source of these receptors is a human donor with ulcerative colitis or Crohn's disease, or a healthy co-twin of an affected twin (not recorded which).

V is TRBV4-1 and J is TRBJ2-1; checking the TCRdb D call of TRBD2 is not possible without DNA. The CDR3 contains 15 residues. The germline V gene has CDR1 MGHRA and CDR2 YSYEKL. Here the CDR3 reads CASSLRAGGSNEQFF.

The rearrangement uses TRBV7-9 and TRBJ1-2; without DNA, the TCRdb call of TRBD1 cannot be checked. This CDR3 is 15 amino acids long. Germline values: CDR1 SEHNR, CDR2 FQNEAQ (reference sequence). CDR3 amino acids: CASSPWTGPDYGYTF.

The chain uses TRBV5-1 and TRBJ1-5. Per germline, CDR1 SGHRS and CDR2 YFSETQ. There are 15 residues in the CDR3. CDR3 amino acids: CASSSSGGQGQPQHF.

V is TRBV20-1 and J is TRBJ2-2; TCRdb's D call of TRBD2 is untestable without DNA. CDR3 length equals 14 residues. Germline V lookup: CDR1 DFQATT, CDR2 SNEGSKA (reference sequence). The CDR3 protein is CSAPSGRTAGELFF.

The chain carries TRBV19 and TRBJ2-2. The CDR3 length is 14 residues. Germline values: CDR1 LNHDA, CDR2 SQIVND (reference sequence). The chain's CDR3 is CASTPQGFVGELFF.

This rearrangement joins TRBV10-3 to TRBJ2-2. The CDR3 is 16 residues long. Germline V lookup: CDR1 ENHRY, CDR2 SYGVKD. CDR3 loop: CAISESNGGRGGELFF.

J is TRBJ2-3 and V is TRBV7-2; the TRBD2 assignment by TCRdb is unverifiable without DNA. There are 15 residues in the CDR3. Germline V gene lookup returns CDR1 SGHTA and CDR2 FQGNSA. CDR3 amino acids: CASSSSGRAADTQYF.

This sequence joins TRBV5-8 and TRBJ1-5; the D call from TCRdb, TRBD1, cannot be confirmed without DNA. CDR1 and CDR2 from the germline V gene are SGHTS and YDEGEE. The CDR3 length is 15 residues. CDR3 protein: CASSLEGGAGQPQHF.

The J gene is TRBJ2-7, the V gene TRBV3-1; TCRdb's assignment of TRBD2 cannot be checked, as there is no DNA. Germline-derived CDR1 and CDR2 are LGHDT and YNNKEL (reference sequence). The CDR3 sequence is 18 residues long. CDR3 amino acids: CASSQVVPGTSGTYEQYF.

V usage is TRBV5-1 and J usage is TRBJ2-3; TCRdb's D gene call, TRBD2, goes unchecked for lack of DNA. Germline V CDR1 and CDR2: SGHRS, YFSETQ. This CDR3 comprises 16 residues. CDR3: CASSLTSSGGVNTQYF.

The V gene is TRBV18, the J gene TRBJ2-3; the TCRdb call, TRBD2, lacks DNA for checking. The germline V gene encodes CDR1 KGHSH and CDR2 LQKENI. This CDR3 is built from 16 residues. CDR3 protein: CASSPRTSGVTDTQYF.

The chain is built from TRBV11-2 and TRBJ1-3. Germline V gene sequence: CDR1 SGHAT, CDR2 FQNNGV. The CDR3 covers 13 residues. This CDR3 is CASSLFSGNTIYF.

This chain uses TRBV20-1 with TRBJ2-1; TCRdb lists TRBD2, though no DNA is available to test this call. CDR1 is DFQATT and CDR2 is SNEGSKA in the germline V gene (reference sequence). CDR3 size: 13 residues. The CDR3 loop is CSAWDYSMGEQFF.

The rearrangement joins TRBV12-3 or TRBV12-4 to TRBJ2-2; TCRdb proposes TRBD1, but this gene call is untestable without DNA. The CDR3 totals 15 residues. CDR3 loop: CASSSGQGGTGELFF.

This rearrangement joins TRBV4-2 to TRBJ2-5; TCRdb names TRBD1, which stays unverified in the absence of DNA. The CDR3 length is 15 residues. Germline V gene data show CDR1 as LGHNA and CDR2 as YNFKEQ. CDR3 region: CASSQPGQGQETQYF.

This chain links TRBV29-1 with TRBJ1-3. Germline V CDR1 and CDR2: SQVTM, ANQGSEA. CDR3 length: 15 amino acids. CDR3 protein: CSVEAGSRMGNTIYF.

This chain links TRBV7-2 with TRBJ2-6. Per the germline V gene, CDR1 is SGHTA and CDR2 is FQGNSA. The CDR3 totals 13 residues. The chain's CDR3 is CASSFDRANVLSF.